This T cell receptor (beta chain) was observed in a study of blood T cell repertoires in COVID-19. On the study more broadly: Researchers got acute and convalescent COVID-19 samples from the United States, Italy and Spain.

Original analysis: Scientists estimated how many nucleated cells there were by amplifying reference gene primers. Assay: immunoSEQ multiplex PCR; the TCRdb copy retains only in-frame clones and omits some. The DNA gave D and trimming, while V, J and clone size come from that table. Among 470,000 or so clones listed, over 75% were seen once. The count of this clone is one. From germline, CDR1 is MGHRA and CDR2 YSYEKL. The CDR3 consists of 15 residues. Trimming at V came to 4 bases and at J to 2 bases, leaving 5 bases not matched to a gene. The source is a human donor in a cohort sampled during active COVID-19. The chain carries TRBV4-1 and TRBJ2-3, with 8 bases fitting TRBD2. The material sequenced was peripheral blood. The CDR3 DNA sequence: TGCGCCAGCAGCCGAGGCGGGGGGTTCACAGATACGCAGTATTTT. Its protein product is CASSRGGGFTDTQYF.